The 5 T cell receptor beta chains reported below all come from one sample, sequenced in a study of early T cells in non-severe SARS-CoV-2 infection. TCRdb itself ran the 5' RACE reads through MiXCR, one entry per CDR3 protein. The sample has over 50,000 distinct CDR3 sequences, roughly an eighth seen once. Sequenced material: whole blood. The receptors come from an adult who was a healthcare worker with PCR-confirmed SARS-CoV-2 infection or an uninfected control (not recorded which).

This clonotype was detected a few times. The V gene is TRBV6-1, the J gene TRBJ2-3, with TRBD1 matching 7 bases. This CDR3 is built from 15 residues. The germline CDR1 and CDR2 sequences are MNHNS and SASEGT. Trimming at V came to 4 bases and at J to 2 bases, leaving 6 bases not matched to a gene. CDR3 sequence reads: CASSGQGQYTDTQYF. The CDR3 DNA sequence: TGTGCCAGCAGTGGGCAGGGACAGTACACAGATACGCAGTATTTT.

This clonotype was observed at least ten times. J is TRBJ2-3 and V is TRBV5-6, with no clear D. Trimming removed 1 base from V and 0 bases from J, with 9 bases in between. The CDR3 length is 15 residues. The germline V gene encodes CDR1 SGHDT and CDR2 YYEEEE. The CDR3 spells CASSLRHISTDTQYF. DNA for the CDR3: TGTGCCAGCAGCTTGAGGCATATAAGCACAGATACGCAGTATTTT.

This clonotype was observed at least ten times. The rearrangement links TRBV7-9 to TRBJ2-5; 8 positions agree with TRBD1. There are 16 residues in the CDR3. The V and J ends lost 3 bases and 4 bases, in that order; junction bases with no gene match: 10. Germline lookup yields CDR1 SEHNR and CDR2 FQNEAQ (reference sequence). The DNA of the CDR3 is TGTGCCAGCAGCTTCCACTCCGGACAGGGCGGAGAGACCCAGTACTTC. This translates into CASSFHSGQGGETQYF. The whole variable domain, filled in from reference TRBV7-9 and TRBJ2-5, reads DTGVSQNPRHKITKRGQNVTFRCDPISEHNRLYWYRQTLGQGPEFLTYFQNEAQLEKSRLLSDRFSAERPKGSFSTLEIQRTEQGDSAMYLCASSFHSGQGGETQYFGPGTRLLVL.

This clonotype occurred many times. This sequence joins TRBV7-2 and TRBJ2-1; 7 nucleotides match TRBD1. The V and J ends lost 5 bases and 7 bases, in that order; junction bases with no gene match: 11. In germline, CDR1 is SGHTA, CDR2 FQGNSA. The CDR3 sequence is 15 residues long. The CDR3 sequence is CASSLYITGENEQFF. The CDR3 nucleotides read TGTGCCAGCAGCCTATATATTACAGGGGAAAATGAGCAGTTCTTC.

This clonotype was seen ten or more times. The chain couples TRBV7-2 to TRBJ1-5, with TRBD1 as a possible D gene (5 bases). The CDR3 length is 16 residues. Per germline, CDR1 SGHTA and CDR2 FQGNSA. V was cut by 1 base and J by 4 bases, with 14 bases left in between. This chain's CDR3 is CASSLGRGVGNQPQHF. The CDR3 DNA reads TGTGCCAGCAGCTTAGGGAGGGGAGTTGGGAATCAGCCCCAGCATTTT.